This entry lists 14 T cell receptor beta chains sequenced from one sample in a study of blood T cell repertoires in COVID-19. The table came from immunoSEQ multiplex PCR; TCRdb's copy has only in-frame clones and leaves some out. The sample has 30,000 to 35,000 clones; about 85% are singletons. The sequencing input was peripheral blood. The receptors were gathered from a human donor with acute or convalescent COVID-19. The donor label of this sample is uncertain.

This clone has just a few counts. The chain couples TRBV12-3 or TRBV12-4 to TRBJ1-1; the D gene is possibly TRBD1 (5 bases). This CDR3 comprises 13 residues. V was clipped by 4 bases and J by 9 bases, with 15 bases between them. CDR3: CASSSPSGGKAFF. The CDR3 nucleotides are TGTGCCAGCAGTTCCCCTTCCGGGGGGAAAGCTTTCTTT.

The chain couples TRBV7-6 to TRBJ2-3, with a tentative D call TRBD1 (6 bases). This CDR3 is built from 16 residues. The germline V gene has CDR1 SGHVS and CDR2 FNYEAQ. V was shortened by 5 bases and J by 0 bases, with 15 bases between the two germline ends. The CDR3 loop is CASSGGQRHSTDTQYF. CDR3 DNA sequence: TGTGCCAGCAGCGGAGGACAGCGCCACAGCACAGATACGCAGTATTTT.

The rearrangement links TRBV3-1 (or the pseudogene TRBV3-2) to TRBJ2-1; D might be TRBD2 (6 bases). Trimming pared 1 base from V and 7 bases from J, leaving 17 bases between. The CDR3 runs 16 residues. Germline V CDR1 and CDR2: LGHDT, YNNKEL (reference sequence). The CDR3 DNA sequence: TGTGCCAGCAGCCAAGGTCCCCTCTTGGAGGGAAATGAGCAGTTCTTC. It specifies CASSQGPLLEGNEQFF.

The chain links TRBV25-1 to TRBJ1-1, with D tentatively TRBD1 (5 bases). The V and J ends lost 7 bases and 0 bases respectively, with 9 bases between them. The CDR3 length is 13 residues. Germline V gene sequence: CDR1 MGHDK, CDR2 SYGVNS. Written as DNA, the CDR3 is TGTGCCAGCAAGGGACTCATGAACACTGAAGCTTTCTTT. Translating gives CASKGLMNTEAFF.

The V and J genes are TRBV19 and TRBJ2-3; maybe TRBD2 (6 bases). Germline CDR1 LNHDA, CDR2 SQIVND (reference sequence). The V end lost 7 bases, the J end lost 0 bases, and 17 bases lay between the germline ends. The CDR3 covers 16 residues. DNA for the CDR3: TGTGCCAGTAACCCTCGACGGACTACTAGCACAGATACGCAGTATTTT. Protein product: CASNPRRTTSTDTQYF.

The chain joins TRBV19 to TRBJ1-5, with D possibly matching TRBD1 (6 bases). Trimming took 3 bases from V and 5 from J, leaving 11 bases between them. This CDR3 region has 14 residues. Looked up from germline, CDR1 is LNHDA and CDR2 is SQIVND (reference sequence). The CDR3 sequence: CASSMSQGYQPQHF. DNA of the CDR3: TGTGCCAGTAGTATGTCACAGGGTTATCAGCCCCAGCATTTT.

The V gene is TRBV7-9, the J gene TRBJ1-5, with no clear D. CDR3 length equals 13 residues. The germline CDR1 and CDR2 sequences are SEHNR and FQNEAQ (reference sequence). V lost 5 bases and J 4 bases, leaving 9 bases between the germline ends. The CDR3 DNA reads as TGTGCCAGCAGCCCAGACGGGAATCAGCCCCAGCATTTT. Protein product: CASSPDGNQPQHF.

The chain combines TRBV7-2 with TRBJ1-4; TRBD1 aligns across 7 bases. After removal of 2 bases from V and 7 bases from J, the junction contained 4 bases not matched to a gene. CDR3 length equals 14 residues. From germline, CDR1 is SGHTA and CDR2 FQGNSA. DNA of the CDR3: TGTGCCAGCAGCTTACAGGGGGTAGTTGAAAAACTGTTTTTT. This codes for CASSLQGVVEKLFF.

The V and J genes are TRBV5-6 and TRBJ1-1, with D perhaps matching TRBD1 (6 bases). The length of the CDR3 is 13 residues. CDR1 and CDR2 from the germline V gene are SGHDT and YYEEEE. Trimming pared 1 base from V and 7 bases from J, leaving 11 bases between. CDR3 nucleotide sequence: TGTGCCAGCAGCTTGCCCGGACAGATTGAAGCTTTCTTT. Translating it yields CASSLPGQIEAFF.

This clone was counted a few times. The chain combines TRBV18 with TRBJ1-4, with D perhaps matching TRBD1 (6 bases). Germline V CDR1 and CDR2: KGHSH, LQKENI. With 5 bases removed from V and 7 bases from J, the gap between germline ends came to 8 bases. The CDR3 runs 12 residues. CDR3 DNA sequence: TGTGCCAGCTCAACGGACAGTGAAAAACTGTTTTTT. Encoded protein: CASSTDSEKLFF.

The chain has TRBV12-3 or TRBV12-4 and TRBJ2-5; TRBD2 is a possible D gene (6 bases). V was shortened by 3 bases and J by 1 base, with 6 bases between the two germline ends. There are 13 residues in the CDR3. The CDR3 is CASSFGGQETQYF. The CDR3 DNA is TGTGCCAGCAGTTTCGGGGGCCAAGAGACCCAGTACTTC.

The chain links TRBV19 to TRBJ1-2, with D possibly matching TRBD1 (6 bases). V was shortened by 5 bases and J by 5 bases, with 18 bases between the two germline ends. The length of the CDR3 is 15 residues. Germline assignment: CDR1 LNHDA and CDR2 SQIVND (reference sequence). For the CDR3, the DNA is TGTGCCAGTAGTCCCGAGTGGGCAGGGGATTATGGCTACACCTTC. Translating gives CASSPEWAGDYGYTF.

The rearrangement uses TRBV19 and TRBJ2-3; D is undetermined. V was cut by 1 base and J by 0 bases, with 11 bases left in between. This CDR3 is 16 amino acids long. Germline V CDR1 and CDR2: LNHDA, SQIVND (reference sequence). CDR3 residues: CASSIGQRLSTDTQYF. The CDR3 DNA reads as TGTGCCAGTAGTATAGGCCAGCGACTGAGCACAGATACGCAGTATTTT.

J is TRBJ2-3 and V is TRBV7-2; D gene unclear. The CDR3 totals 15 residues. In germline, CDR1 is SGHTA, CDR2 FQGNSA. V was shortened by 1 base and J by 0 bases, with 8 bases between the two germline ends. CDR3 protein: CASSLGALSTDTQYF. CDR3 nucleotide sequence: TGTGCCAGCAGCTTAGGGGCCCTCAGCACAGATACGCAGTATTTT.